The text below deals with one T cell receptor (beta chain). Deletions cut 3 bases from V and 1 base from J, with 9 bases between. The germline gives CDR1 MDHEN, CDR2 SYDVKM. This CDR3 spans 14 amino acids. A J-beta primer mix and a sample-barcoded 5' primer were used in a second PCR of roughly 7 to 12 cycles. TCRdb reprocessed the 5' RACE reads via MiXCR and lists one record per CDR3 protein. The sample lists over a million distinct CDR3 sequences, 45% occurring once. This sample is part of a study of blood T cells in healthy people across ages. With each sample, at least 5 micrograms of total RNA were extracted.

V usage is TRBV28 and J usage is TRBJ1-1; possible D gene TRBD1, 6 bases. This TCR was sampled from a woman aged 60-70 years in good health. The sample taken for sequencing was blood. The CDR3 loop reads CASSFKGGNTEAFF. CDR3 DNA: TGTGCCAGCAGTTTTAAGGGGGGGAACACTGAAGCTTTCTTT.